The TCR beta chain under discussion was sequenced for a study of kidney transplant recipient with SARS-CoV-2 infection. This clonotype was seen repeatedly, ten times or more. Trimming removed 0 bases from V and 9 bases from J, with 9 bases in between. This CDR3 region has 13 residues. Germline V gene data show CDR1 as LNHNV and CDR2 as YYDKDF (reference sequence). TCRdb reprocessed the reads via MiXCR and lists one record per CDR3 protein. In the table there are about 250,000 distinct CDR3 sequences, 29% of which are singletons. This clonotype was obtained from a young adult male patient who had COVID-19 and was a kidney transplant recipient. The graft donor may account for some of the T cells. This chain uses TRBV15 with TRBJ1-5, with a tentative D call TRBD1 (5 bases). Sample: a blood sample, taken at baseline and between days 110 and 120 from a kidney transplant recipient. CDR3 loop: CATSRDRQGPQHF. The CDR3 DNA is TGTGCCACCAGCAGAGACAGGCAGGGGCCCCAGCATTTT.